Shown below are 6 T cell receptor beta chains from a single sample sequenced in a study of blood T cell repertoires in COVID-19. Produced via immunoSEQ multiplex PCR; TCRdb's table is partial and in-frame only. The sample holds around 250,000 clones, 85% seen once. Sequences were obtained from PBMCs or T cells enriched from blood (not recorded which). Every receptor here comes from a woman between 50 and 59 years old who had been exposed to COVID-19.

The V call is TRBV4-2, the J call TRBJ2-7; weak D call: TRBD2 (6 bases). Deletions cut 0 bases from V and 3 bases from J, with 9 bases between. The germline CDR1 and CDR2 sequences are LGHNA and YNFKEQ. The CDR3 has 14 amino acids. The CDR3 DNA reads TGTGCCAGCAGCCAAGATGGCGGGGACTACGAGCAGTACTTC. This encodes CASSQDGGDYEQYF.

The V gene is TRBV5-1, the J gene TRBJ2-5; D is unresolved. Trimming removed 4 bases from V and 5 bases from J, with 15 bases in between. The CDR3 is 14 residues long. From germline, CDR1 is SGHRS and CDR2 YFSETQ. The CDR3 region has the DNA TGCGCCAGCAGCCCCTCTGGTAGCATGGAGACCCAGTACTTC. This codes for CASSPSGSMETQYF.

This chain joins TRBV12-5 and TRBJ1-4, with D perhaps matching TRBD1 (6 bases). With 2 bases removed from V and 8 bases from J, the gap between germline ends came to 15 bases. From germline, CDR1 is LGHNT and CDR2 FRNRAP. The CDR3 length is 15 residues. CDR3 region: CASGLITGTGEKLFF. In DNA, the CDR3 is TGTGCTAGTGGTTTGATTACAGGGACGGGGGAAAAACTGTTTTTT.

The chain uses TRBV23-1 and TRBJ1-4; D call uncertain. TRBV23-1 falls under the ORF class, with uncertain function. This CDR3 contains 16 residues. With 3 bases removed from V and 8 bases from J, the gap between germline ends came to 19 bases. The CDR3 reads CASSHSFREVGEKLFF. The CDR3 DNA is TGCGCCAGCAGTCATTCTTTTAGGGAGGTTGGGGAAAAACTGTTTTTT.

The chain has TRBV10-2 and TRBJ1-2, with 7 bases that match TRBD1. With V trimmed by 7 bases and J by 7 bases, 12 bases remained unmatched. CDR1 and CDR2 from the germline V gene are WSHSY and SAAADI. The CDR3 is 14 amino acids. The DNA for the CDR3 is TGCGCCAGCACCCCGATATCACAGGGGCTTGGCTACACCTTC. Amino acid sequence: CASTPISQGLGYTF.

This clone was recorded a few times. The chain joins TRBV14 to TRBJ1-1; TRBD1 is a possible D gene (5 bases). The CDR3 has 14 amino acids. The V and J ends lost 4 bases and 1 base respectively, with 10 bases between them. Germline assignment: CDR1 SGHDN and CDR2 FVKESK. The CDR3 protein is CASSLVTGNTEAFF. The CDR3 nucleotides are TGTGCCAGCAGCCTGGTAACAGGGAACACTGAAGCTTTCTTT.